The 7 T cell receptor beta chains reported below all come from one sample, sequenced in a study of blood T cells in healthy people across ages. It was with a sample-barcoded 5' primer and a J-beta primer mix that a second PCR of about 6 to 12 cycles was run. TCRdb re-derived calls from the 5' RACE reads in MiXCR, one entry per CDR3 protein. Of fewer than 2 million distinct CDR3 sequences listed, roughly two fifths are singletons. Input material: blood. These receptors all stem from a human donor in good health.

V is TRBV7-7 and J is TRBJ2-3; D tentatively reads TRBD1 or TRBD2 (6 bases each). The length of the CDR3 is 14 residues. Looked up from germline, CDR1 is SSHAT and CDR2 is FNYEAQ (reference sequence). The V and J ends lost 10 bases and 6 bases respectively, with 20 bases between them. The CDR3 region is CATTGGLGADTQYF. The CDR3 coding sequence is TGTGCCACAACTGGGGGGCTCGGCGCGGATACGCAGTATTTT.

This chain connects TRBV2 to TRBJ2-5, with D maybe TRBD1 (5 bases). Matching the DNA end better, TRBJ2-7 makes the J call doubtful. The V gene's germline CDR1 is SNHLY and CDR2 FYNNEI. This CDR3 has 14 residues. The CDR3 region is CASSEEGDSYEQYF. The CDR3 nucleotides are TGTGCCAGCAGTGAAGAAGGCGACAGCTACGAGCAGTACTTC.

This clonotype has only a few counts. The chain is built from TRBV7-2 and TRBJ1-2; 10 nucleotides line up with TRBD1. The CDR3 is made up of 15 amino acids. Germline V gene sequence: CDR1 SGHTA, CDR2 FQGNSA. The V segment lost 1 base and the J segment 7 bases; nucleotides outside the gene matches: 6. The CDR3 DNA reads TGTGCCAGCAGCTTAGTTCTGGGGACAGGGGCTGGCTACACCTTC. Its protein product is CASSLVLGTGAGYTF.

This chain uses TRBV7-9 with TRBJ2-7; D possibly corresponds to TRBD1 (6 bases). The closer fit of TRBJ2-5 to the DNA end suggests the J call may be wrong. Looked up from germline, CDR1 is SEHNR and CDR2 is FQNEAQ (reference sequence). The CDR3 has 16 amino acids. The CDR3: CASSLGGRQIQETQYF. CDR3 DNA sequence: TGTGCCAGCAGCTTAGGGGGGCGACAAATCCAAGAGACCCAGTACTTC.

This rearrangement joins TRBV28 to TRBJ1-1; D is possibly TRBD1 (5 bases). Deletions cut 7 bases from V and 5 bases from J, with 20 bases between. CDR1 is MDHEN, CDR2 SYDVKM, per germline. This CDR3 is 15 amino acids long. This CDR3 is CASTTNRDGWTEAFF. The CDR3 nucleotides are TGTGCCAGCACGACCAACCGGGACGGGTGGACTGAAGCTTTCTTT. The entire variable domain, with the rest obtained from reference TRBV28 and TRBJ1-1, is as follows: DVKVTQSSRYLVKRTGEKVFLECVQDMDHENMFWYRQDPGLGLRLIYFSYDVKMKEKGDIPEGYSVSREKKERFSLILESASTNQTSMYLCASTTNRDGWTEAFFGQGTRLTVV.

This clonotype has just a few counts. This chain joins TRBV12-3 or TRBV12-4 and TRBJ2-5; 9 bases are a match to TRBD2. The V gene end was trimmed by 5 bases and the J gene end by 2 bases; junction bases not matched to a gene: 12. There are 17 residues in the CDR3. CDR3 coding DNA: TGTGCCAGCAGTCTAGGGGGGCCAGCGGGGGGACAAGAGACCCAGTACTTC. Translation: CASSLGGPAGGQETQYF.

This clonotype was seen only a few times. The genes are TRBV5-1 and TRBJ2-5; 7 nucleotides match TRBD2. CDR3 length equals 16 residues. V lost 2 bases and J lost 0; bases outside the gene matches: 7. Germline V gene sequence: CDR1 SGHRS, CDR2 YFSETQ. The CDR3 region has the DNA TGCGCCAGCAGCTTCGGGCGGGGGTCATACCAAGAGACCCAGTACTTC. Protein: CASSFGRGSYQETQYF.